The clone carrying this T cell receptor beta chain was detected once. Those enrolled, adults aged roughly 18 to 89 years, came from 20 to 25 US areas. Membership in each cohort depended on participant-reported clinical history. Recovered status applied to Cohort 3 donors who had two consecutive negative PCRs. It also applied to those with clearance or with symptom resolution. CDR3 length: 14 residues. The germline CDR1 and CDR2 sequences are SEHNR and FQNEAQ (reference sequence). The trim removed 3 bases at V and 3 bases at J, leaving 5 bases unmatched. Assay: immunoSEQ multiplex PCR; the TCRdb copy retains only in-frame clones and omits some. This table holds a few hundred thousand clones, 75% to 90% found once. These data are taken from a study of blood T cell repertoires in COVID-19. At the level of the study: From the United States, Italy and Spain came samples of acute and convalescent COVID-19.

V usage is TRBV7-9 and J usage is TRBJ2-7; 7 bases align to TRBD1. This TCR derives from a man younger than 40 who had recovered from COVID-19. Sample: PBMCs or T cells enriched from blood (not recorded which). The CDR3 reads CASSFRDRSYEQYF. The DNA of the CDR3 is TGTGCCAGCAGCTTCCGGGACAGAAGCTACGAGCAGTACTTC.